Listed here are 10 T cell receptor beta chains from one sample, sequenced in a study of response to subunit inactivated influenza vaccine. Each CDR3 protein is one row after TCRdb ran MiXCR on the RT-PCR reads. The sample includes 500,000 to 600,000 distinct CDR3 sequences, roughly 12% of them seen just once. Source: PBMCs from blood, taken on the day of vaccination. Source of these receptors: a man in his fifties or sixties who received an inactivated influenza vaccine.

This clonotype came up a few times. This rearrangement joins TRBV7-2 to TRBJ2-7; D gene ambiguous. There are 12 residues in the CDR3. Germline lookup yields CDR1 SGHTA and CDR2 FQGNSA. V lost 5 bases and J 5 bases, leaving 10 bases between the germline ends. Written as DNA, the CDR3 is TGTGCCAGCAGCCCACGAGCCCACGAGCAGTACTTC. This translates into CASSPRAHEQYF. Full variable domain (rest looked up from reference TRBV7-2 and TRBJ2-7): GAGVSQSPSNKVTEKGKDVELRCDPISGHTALYWYRQSLGQGLEFLIYFQGNSAPDKSGLPSDRFSAERTGGSVSTLTIQRTQQEDSAVYLCASSPRAHEQYFGPGTRLTVT.

This clonotype has a count of ten or more. The rearrangement uses TRBV12-3 or TRBV12-4 and TRBJ2-1; D gene ambiguous. The CDR3 has 12 amino acids. Trimming shortened V by 5 bases and J by 6 bases, and 8 bases separated the two germline ends. CDR3 residues: CASSLFFNEQFF. DNA for the CDR3: TGTGCCAGCAGTCTCTTCTTCAATGAGCAGTTCTTC.

This clonotype has a handful of counts. The chain carries TRBV4-1 and TRBJ2-7; 8 bases align to TRBD2. The V segment lost 4 bases and the J segment 2 bases; nucleotides outside the gene matches: 19. The length of the CDR3 is 19 residues. Germline V gene lookup returns CDR1 MGHRA and CDR2 YSYEKL. Here the CDR3 DNA reads TGCGCCAGCAGCCTTCCCAGCCCCCGGAGCGGGGGTCGTACCTACGAGCAGTACTTC. This codes for CASSLPSPRSGGRTYEQYF.

V and J are TRBV12-3 or TRBV12-4 and TRBJ2-7; D remains unclear. Between the trimmed V and J ends, which lost 0 bases and 2 bases, there was a span of 8 bases. The CDR3 extends over 14 amino acids. The DNA for the CDR3 is TGTGCCAGCAGTTTAGCGTTGCAGGCCTACGAGCAGTACTTC. It encodes CASSLALQAYEQYF.

The chain employs TRBV14 and TRBJ2-2; no clear D. The V gene's germline CDR1 is SGHDN and CDR2 FVKESK. The CDR3 is 12 amino acids. V lost 2 bases to trimming and J lost 5 bases, with 3 bases between them. The CDR3: CASSQLTGELFF. Written as DNA, the CDR3 is TGTGCCAGCAGCCAACTTACCGGGGAGCTGTTTTTT.

The chain is built from TRBV15 and TRBJ2-5; D unclear. The V gene lost 2 bases and the J gene lost 8 bases, with 12 bases spanning the gap. Germline V gene lookup returns CDR1 LNHNV and CDR2 YYDKDF (reference sequence). The CDR3 consists of 13 residues. In DNA form, the CDR3 reads TGTGCCACCAGCAGAATCTGGAGCGACACCCAGTACTTC. As protein: CATSRIWSDTQYF.

The chain employs TRBV3-1 and TRBJ2-1, with 10 bases fitting TRBD1. This CDR3 has 17 residues. The V and J ends lost 3 bases and 5 bases, in that order; junction bases with no gene match: 10. In germline, CDR1 is LGHDT, CDR2 YNNKEL (reference sequence). CDR3 DNA sequence: TGTGCCAGCAGCCACAAAACCGGGACAGGGGACCACAATGAGCAGTTCTTC. Its translation is CASSHKTGTGDHNEQFF.

This clonotype was recorded at least ten times. The V call is TRBV2, the J call TRBJ2-1; TRBD1 agrees at 7 bases. J lost 7 bases, V lost 3 bases, and 6 bases had no gene match. CDR3 length: 14 amino acids. Germline V gene sequence: CDR1 SNHLY, CDR2 FYNNEI. CDR3 in amino acids: CASSDWDRRNEQFF. The CDR3 coding sequence is TGTGCCAGCAGTGACTGGGACAGAAGAAATGAGCAGTTCTTC.

J is TRBJ2-7 and V is TRBV6-1; no firm D call. The germline CDR1 and CDR2 sequences are MNHNS and SASEGT. V shed 6 bases and J shed 3 bases, with 18 bases lying between them. The CDR3 covers 15 residues. The CDR3 DNA reads as TGTGCCAGCAGGGAACGCGAACAAGGCCTCTACGAGCAGTACTTC. This encodes CASREREQGLYEQYF.

This clonotype turned up a few times. The chain couples TRBV5-1 to TRBJ2-5, with 7 bases fitting TRBD2. This CDR3 contains 15 residues. Germline V lookup: CDR1 SGHRS, CDR2 YFSETQ. V was clipped by 4 bases and J by 6 bases; unmatched bases: 12. In nucleotides, the CDR3 is TGCGCCAGCAGCCCTGGAGCGGGGATAGGAAAGACCCAGTACTTC. As protein: CASSPGAGIGKTQYF.